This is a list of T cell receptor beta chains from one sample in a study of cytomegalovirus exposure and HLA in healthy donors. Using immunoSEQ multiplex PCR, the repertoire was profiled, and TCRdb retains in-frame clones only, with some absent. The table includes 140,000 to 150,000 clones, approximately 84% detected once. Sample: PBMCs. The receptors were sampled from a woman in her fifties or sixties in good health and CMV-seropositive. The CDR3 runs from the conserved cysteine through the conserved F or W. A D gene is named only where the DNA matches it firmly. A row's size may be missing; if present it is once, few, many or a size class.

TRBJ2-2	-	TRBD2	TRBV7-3	TGTGCCAGCAGCCGGACTAGCGGGGGGACCGGGGAGCTGTTTTTT	CASSRTSGGTGELFF
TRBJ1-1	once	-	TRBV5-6	TGTGCCAGCAGCTTGTTGGGCAGACCCAACACTGAAGCTTTCTTT	CASSLLGRPNTEAFF
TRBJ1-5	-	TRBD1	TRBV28	TGTGCCAGCAGTTTAGCGACAGGGAGACAGCCCCAGCATTTT	CASSLATGRQPQHF
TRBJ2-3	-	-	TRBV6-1	TGTGCCAGCAGGCTAGGGGGTTCAGATACGCAGTATTTT	CASRLGGSDTQYF
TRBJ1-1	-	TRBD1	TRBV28	TGTGCCAGCAGTAAACCGACAGGGACCATGAACACTGAAGCTTTCTTT	CASSKPTGTMNTEAFF
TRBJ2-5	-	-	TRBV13	TGTGCCAGCAGCTTAGCTCGGCGGATGGAGACCCAGTACTTC	CASSLARRMETQYF
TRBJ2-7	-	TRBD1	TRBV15	TGTGCCACCAGCAGAGAGATCGGGACAGGCTACGAGCAGTACTTC	CATSREIGTGYEQYF
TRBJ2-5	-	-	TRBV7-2	TGTGCCAGCGGGAGAACAGCTCAAGAGACCCAGTACTTC	CASGRTAQETQYF
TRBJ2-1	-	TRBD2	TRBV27	TGTGCCAGCAGCCTAGCGGGAGGGCCTGAAGATGAGCAGTTCTTC	CASSLAGGPEDEQFF
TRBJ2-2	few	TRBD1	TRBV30	TGTGCCTGGAGAGCAGGGGGCGCGGTCGGGGAGCTGTTTTTT	CAWRAGGAVGELFF
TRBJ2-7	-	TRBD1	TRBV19	TGTGCCAGTAGTACCGACAGGGGAACCTACGAGCAGTACTTC	CASSTDRGTYEQYF
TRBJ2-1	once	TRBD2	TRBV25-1	TGTGCCAGCAGTGATCTACAAGCGGGAGGGCTAAGTGAGCAGTTCTTC	CASSDLQAGGLSEQFF
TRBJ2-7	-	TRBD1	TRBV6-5	TGTGCCAGCAGTAGGGGACAGGGCCCCTACGAGCAGTACTTC	CASSRGQGPYEQYF
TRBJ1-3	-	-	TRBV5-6	TGTGCCAGCAGCTTGGGACCTGCACGGGGTATCGGAAACACCATATATTTT	CASSLGPARGIGNTIYF
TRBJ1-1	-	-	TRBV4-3	TGCGCCAGCAGCCAAGACAGGGGCTGGGGAGCTTTCTTT	CASSQDRGWGAFF
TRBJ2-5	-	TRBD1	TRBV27	TGTGCCAGCAGTTGGGACAGGGACCAGGAGACCCAGTACTTC	CASSWDRDQETQYF
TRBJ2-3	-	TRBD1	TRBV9	TGTGCCAGCAGCGCCCTAGGACAGGACGGCACAGATACGCAGTATTTT	CASSALGQDGTDTQYF
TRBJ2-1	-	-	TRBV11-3	TGTGCCAGCAGCGACGGACAGTACTCCTACAATGAGCAGTTCTTC	CASSDGQYSYNEQFF
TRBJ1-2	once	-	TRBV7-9	TGTGCCAGCAGCACTGAGCACTATGGCTACACCTTC	CASSTEHYGYTF
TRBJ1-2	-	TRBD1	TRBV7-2	TGTGCCAGCAGATTTGGAGACAGGGGGCATGGCTACACCTTC	CASRFGDRGHGYTF
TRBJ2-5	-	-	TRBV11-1	TGTGCCAGCAGCTTAGGAAGGGAGGAGACCCAGTACTTC	CASSLGREETQYF
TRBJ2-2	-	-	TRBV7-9	TGTGCCAGCAGCCTTGCAGGGTCGGCCGGGGAGCTGTTTTTT	CASSLAGSAGELFF
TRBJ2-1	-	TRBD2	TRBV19	TGTGCCAGTTCAGTTCCGGCGGGAGCTTCCTACAATGAGCAGTTCTTC	CASSVPAGASYNEQFF
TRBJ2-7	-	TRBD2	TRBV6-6	TGTGCCAGCAGTCCGCTAGCGGGAGAGGTAAACGAGCAGTACTTC	CASSPLAGEVNEQYF
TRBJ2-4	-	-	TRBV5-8	TGTGCCAGCAGCTCCCGTGTGGCCAAAAACATTCAGTACTTC	CASSSRVAKNIQYF
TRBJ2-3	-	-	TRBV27	TGTGCCAGCAGTTTATATAGCCCGGCAGATACGCAGTATTTT	CASSLYSPADTQYF
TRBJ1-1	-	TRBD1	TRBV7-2	TGTGCCAGCAGCCCAGGGGGCTACAGGGACACTGAAGCTTTCTTT	CASSPGGYRDTEAFF
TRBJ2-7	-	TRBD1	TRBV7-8	TGTGCCAGCAGCTTTCGGGGACAGAGCTCCTACGAGCAGTACTTC	CASSFRGQSSYEQYF
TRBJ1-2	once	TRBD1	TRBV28	TGTGCCAGCAGTTTCCGTCACAGGGGAGCGGGCTACACCTTC	CASSFRHRGAGYTF
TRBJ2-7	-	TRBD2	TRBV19	TGTGCCAGTAGTGCTCGGACTAGCGGTCAATACGAGCAGTACTTC	CASSARTSGQYEQYF
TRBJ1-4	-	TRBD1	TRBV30	TGTGCCTGGAGCTTGGGACAGGGAGAGAGGACGACGACTAATGAAAAACTGTTTTTT	CAWSLGQGERTTTNEKLFF
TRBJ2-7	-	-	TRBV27	TGTGCCAGCAGTCTTCGGGGCTCCTACGAGCAGTACTTC	CASSLRGSYEQYF
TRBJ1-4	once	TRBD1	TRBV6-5	TGTGCCAGCAGTTACTCGACAGGGGGCGGTGAAAAACTGTTTTTT	CASSYSTGGGEKLFF
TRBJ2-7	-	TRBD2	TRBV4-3	TGCGCCAGCAGCCAAGGGACTAGCGGGAGGTACGAGCAGTACTTC	CASSQGTSGRYEQYF
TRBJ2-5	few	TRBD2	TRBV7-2	TGTGCCAGCAGCTCGTATCGGGAGGTCGAGACCCAGTACTTC	CASSSYREVETQYF
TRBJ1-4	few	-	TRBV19	TGTGCCAGTAGTTCAGGTCAACTGTGGGAAAAACTGTTTTTT	CASSSGQLWEKLFF
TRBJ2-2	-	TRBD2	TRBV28	TGTGCCAGCAGTTTAACCGGGACTAGCTCCGGGGAGCTGTTTTTT	CASSLTGTSSGELFF
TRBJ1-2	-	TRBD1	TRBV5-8	TGTGCCAGCAGCTTGCGGACAGGTGGTGGCTACACCTTC	CASSLRTGGGYTF
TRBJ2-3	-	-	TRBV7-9	TGTGCCAGCAGTTCTCAAGGTCTAGTGAAAGCAGATACGCAGTATTTT	CASSSQGLVKADTQYF
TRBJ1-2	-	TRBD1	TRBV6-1	TGTGCCACCCGGAACCGGGACAGCGGGGGGTATGGCTACACCTTC	CATRNRDSGGYGYTF
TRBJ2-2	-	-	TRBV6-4	TGTGCCAGCAGTGATTCCTCTAACGGGGAGCTGTTTTTT	CASSDSSNGELFF